This entry lists 18 T cell receptor beta chains sequenced from one sample in a study of breast tumors, draining lymph nodes, adjacent tissues. TCRdb recomputed calls from the multiplex PCR reads with MiXCR, one row per CDR3 protein. The data contain approximately 280,000 distinct CDR3 sequences, about 30% of them singletons. Samples came from axillary lymph nodes draining the breast cancer. The specimen was axillary lymph node tissue. These receptors all come from a female donor with breast cancer. Some clones in this sample may be carry-over from other donors' samples.

Ten or more counts support this clonotype. The chain recombines TRBV30 with TRBJ2-7, with D perhaps matching TRBD1 (5 bases). Trimming took off 0 bases at V and 5 bases at J, with 8 bases between the two ends. CDR1 and CDR2 from the germline V gene are GTSNPN and SVGIG (reference sequence). CDR3 length: 12 residues. CDR3 DNA sequence: TGTGCCTGGAGTGTACCAGGGCACGAGCAGTACTTC. As protein: CAWSVPGHEQYF. Drawing the rest from reference TRBV30 and TRBJ2-7, the complete variable domain is SQTIHQWPATLVQPVGSPLSLECTVEGTSNPNLYWYRQAAGRGLQLLFYSVGIGQISSEVPQNLSASRPQDRQFILSSKKLLLSDSGFYLCAWSVPGHEQYFGPGTRLTVT.

For this clonotype: Germline is not matched at one junction end, which may reflect a read error. The gene calls are TRBV4-2 and TRBJ1-6; D is undetermined. Germline CDR1 and CDR2: LGHNA and YNFKEQ. The CDR3 runs to 16 residues. CDR3 in DNA: TGTGCCAGCAGCCAAGGAGCGGACGGATATAATCCACCCCTCCACTTT. This encodes CASSQGADGYNPPLHF.

This clonotype was seen repeatedly, ten times or more. The gene calls are TRBV20-1 and TRBJ2-7; D gene ambiguous. The germline V gene has CDR1 DFQATT and CDR2 SNEGSKA (reference sequence). The germline V and J ends were trimmed by 3 bases and 1 base, with 7 bases remaining between them. The length of the CDR3 is 12 residues. CDR3 sequence: CSARDESYEQYF. The DNA of the CDR3 is TGCAGTGCTAGGGACGAGTCCTACGAGCAGTACTTC.

There are many counts of this clonotype. This chain connects TRBV29-1 to TRBJ2-3, with 11 nucleotides matching TRBD2. The CDR3 contains 15 residues. V trimming: 4 bases; J trimming: 3 bases; junction bases outside the gene matches: 6. Germline CDR1 is SQVTM and CDR2 is ANQGSEA. The CDR3 spells CSVALAGGETDTQYF. The CDR3 nucleotides are TGCAGCGTTGCTCTAGCGGGAGGCGAAACAGATACGCAGTATTTT.

Of note for this clonotype: A much larger clone differs from this one at a single base, so this may be a read error. Since no conserved phenylalanine or tryptophan closes the CDR3, a read error is the likely cause. The rearrangement uses TRBV20-1 and TRBJ2-3; D gene ambiguous. Trimming removed 3 bases at V and 2 bases at J, with 9 bases between. CDR1 DFQATT and CDR2 SNEGSKA come from the germline V gene (reference sequence). CDR3 length: 13 amino acids. CDR3 in amino acids: CSASSTDTDTQYL. The CDR3 DNA follows: TGCAGTGCTAGTAGTACGGACACAGATACGCAGTATCTT.

This clonotype has ten or more counts. The rearrangement links TRBV29-1 to TRBJ2-7; a possible D gene is TRBD2 (6 bases). Germline CDR1 reads SQVTM; CDR2 reads ANQGSEA. With 4 bases removed from V and 2 bases from J, the gap between germline ends came to 12 bases. This CDR3 region has 13 residues. The CDR3, as DNA: TGCAGCGTTGGGATAGCGGCAACCTACGAGCAGTACTTC. The encoded protein is CSVGIAATYEQYF.

Comments on this clonotype: A much larger clone differs by one base, so this may be a read error. CDR3 nucleotide sequence: TGCACCAGCAGCTTGGTCGGACTAGCGTTTTTTAGCTCCTACGAGCAGTACTTC. Protein: CTSSLVGLAFFSSYEQYF. This rearrangement joins TRBV5-1 to TRBJ2-7; 9 bases match TRBD2. The CDR3 length is 18 residues. Germline values: CDR1 SGHRS, CDR2 YFSETQ.

Worth noting for this clonotype: This clone may be a read error of a much larger clone one base away. J is TRBJ2-5 and V is TRBV7-9, with 8 bases that match TRBD1. CDR1 and CDR2 from the germline V gene are SEHNR and FQNEAQ (reference sequence). CDR3 length equals 15 residues. CDR3 coding DNA: TGTGCCAGCAGCTTAGTTGGGGGACAGGAAGAGACCCAGCACTTC. It specifies CASSLVGGQEETQHF.

This clonotype has a count of ten or more. V usage is TRBV5-4 and J usage is TRBJ2-7, with 8 bases matching TRBD2. The CDR3 consists of 14 residues. Germline V CDR1 and CDR2: SGHNT, YYREEE (reference sequence). J was trimmed by 5 bases and V by 4 bases; bases with no gene match: 8. The CDR3 DNA sequence: TGTGCCAGCAGCGGGGAGCGGGAGAGGAACGAGCAGTACTTC. This codes for CASSGERERNEQYF. Full variable domain (rest looked up from reference TRBV5-4 and TRBJ2-7): ETGVTQSPTHLIKTRGQQVTLRCSSQSGHNTVSWYQQALGQGPQFIFQYYREEENGRGNFPPRFSGLQFPNYSSELNVNALELDDSALYLCASSGERERNEQYFGPGTRLTVT.

The gene calls are TRBV13 and TRBJ1-1, with 9 bases that match TRBD1. This CDR3 contains 13 residues. Per germline, CDR1 PRHDT and CDR2 FYEKMQ (reference sequence). V shed 10 bases, J shed 0 bases, and the junction held 3 bases outside the gene matches. CDR3 nucleotides: TGTGCCACCGGGACAGGGTTGAACACTGAAGCTTTCTTT. It specifies CATGTGLNTEAFF.

This clonotype has ten or more counts. The CDR3 protein is CASSFRGGPYNEQFF. For the CDR3, the DNA is TGTGCCAGCAGCTTCAGAGGGGGCCCCTACAATGAGCAGTTCTTC. This chain links TRBV11-3 with TRBJ2-1, with TRBD1 matching 7 bases. The germline gives CDR1 SGHNT, CDR2 YENEEA. This CDR3 contains 15 residues. Trimming at V came to 3 bases and at J to 2 bases, leaving 4 bases not matched to a gene.

This clonotype came up many times. The chain has TRBV9 and TRBJ2-4; perhaps D is TRBD1 or TRBD2 (5 bases each). The CDR3 is 13 residues long. V was shortened by 3 bases and J by 6 bases, with 10 bases between the two germline ends. Per the germline V gene, CDR1 is SGDLS and CDR2 is YYNGEE. CDR3 DNA: TGTGCCAGCAGCGCCCAGGGACGAAACATTCAGTACTTC. This gives the protein CASSAQGRNIQYF.

The table lists this clonotype with many counts. The chain uses TRBV12-3 or TRBV12-4 and TRBJ2-3; 9 positions agree with TRBD2. This CDR3 comprises 15 residues. Trimming at V came to 3 bases and at J to 6 bases, leaving 7 bases not matched to a gene. CDR3 sequence reads: CASSFRAGGVDTQYF. DNA of the CDR3: TGTGCCAGCAGTTTTAGAGCGGGGGGCGTTGATACGCAGTATTTT.

Turning to this clonotype: This may be a read error, as it is one base from a much larger clone. V is TRBV10-3 and J is TRBJ2-7; TRBD2 is a possible D gene (5 bases). Germline CDR1 is ENHRY and CDR2 is SYGVKD. V lost 11 bases and J 3 bases, leaving 20 bases between the germline ends. The CDR3 has 14 amino acids. The CDR3 here is CAVRRNGVNYEQYF. CDR3 nucleotides: TGTGCCGTCCGGCGGAACGGGGTTAACTACGAGCAGTACTTC.

Worth noting for this clonotype: This may come from a read error, since a much larger clone is one base off. The V and J genes are TRBV12-3 or TRBV12-4 and TRBJ2-1; 10 nucleotides match TRBD2. The CDR3 consists of 16 residues. V shed 3 bases and J 6 bases; nucleotides not matched to a gene: 8. The CDR3 sequence: CASSFGVTSGFNEQFF. The CDR3 DNA is TGTGCCAGCAGTTTCGGGGTGACTAGCGGGTTCAATGAGCAGTTCTTC.

Worth noting for this clonotype: A much larger clone lies one base from this, so it may be a read error. The chain combines TRBV12-3 or TRBV12-4 with TRBJ2-1; tentative D call: TRBD1 (6 bases). V dropped 3 bases and J dropped 3 bases, with 12 bases sitting between them. CDR3 length equals 15 residues. This chain's CDR3 is CASSFAQGFYNEQFF. The CDR3 coding sequence is TGTGCCAGCAGTTTCGCGCAGGGGTTCTACAATGAGCAGTTCTTC.

For this clonotype: Just one base apart from a much larger clone, this may be a read error. The genes are TRBV19 and TRBJ2-2, with TRBD1 identical over 9 bases. The germline V gene has CDR1 LNHDA and CDR2 SQIVND (reference sequence). The CDR3 sequence is 16 residues long. The CDR3 reads CASSMLTGGSAGELSF. DNA for the CDR3: TGTGCCAGTAGTATGTTAACAGGGGGCTCGGCCGGGGAGCTGTCTTTT.

For this clonotype: A much larger clone is a single base away; this may be a read error. The chain employs TRBV20-1 and TRBJ1-2; D not certain. CDR3 length equals 12 residues. Germline loops: CDR1 DFQATT, CDR2 SNEGSKA (reference sequence). CDR3 amino acids: CSARDPGGGSTF. DNA of the CDR3: TGCAGTGCTAGAGACCCCGGTGGCGGCTCCACCTTC.